A single sample is the source of the 29 T cell receptor beta chains below, sequenced in a study of radiotherapy plus CTLA-4 blockade in lung cancer. TCRdb keeps only in-frame clones here, not all; method: immunoSEQ multiplex PCR. The repertoire consists of some 92,000 clones, with approximately 85% occurring once and the leading ten covering 3% to 4%. The specimen was peripheral blood, collected from a patient treated with radiotherapy plus ipilimumab. The receptors come from a human donor with non-small cell lung cancer who had a partial response to radiotherapy plus ipilimumab.

The chain joins TRBV5-4 to TRBJ2-2, with 13 positions matching TRBD2. V lost 3 bases and J lost 7; bases outside the gene matches: 12. Germline CDR1 reads SGHNT; CDR2 reads YYREEE (reference sequence). There are 18 residues in the CDR3. The CDR3, as DNA: TGTGCCAGCAGCTCTAGCTCCGGGACTAGCGGGAATGTCGGGGAGCTGTTTTTT. Its protein product is CASSSSSGTSGNVGELFF.

This clone was recorded a few times. Germline is not matched at one junction end, which may reflect a read error. The rearrangement joins TRBV10-3 to TRBJ2-7; 9 positions match TRBD2. This CDR3 spans 14 amino acids. The germline gives CDR1 ENHRY, CDR2 SYGVKD. CDR3 sequence reads: CASSYGREGYEQYF. CDR3 in DNA: TGTGCCAGCAGTTACGGGCGGGAGGGCTACGAGCAGTACTTC.

V and J are TRBV4-1 and TRBJ2-5; 14 nucleotides align to TRBD2. The CDR3 has 17 residues. Germline V gene lookup returns CDR1 MGHRA and CDR2 YSYEKL. With V trimmed by 1 base and J by 6 bases, 7 bases remained unmatched. Here the CDR3 reads CASSQGLAGGPSKTQYF. CDR3 coding DNA: TGCGCCAGCAGCCAAGGACTAGCGGGAGGGCCGTCGAAGACCCAGTACTTC.

The rearrangement joins TRBV5-1 to TRBJ2-2; TRBD2 is a possible D gene (5 bases). The germline V gene has CDR1 SGHRS and CDR2 YFSETQ. The ends were cut back, 0 bases at V and 0 bases at J, with 9 bases in the middle. This CDR3 region has 16 residues. The CDR3 loop is CASSLVVATNTGELFF. DNA of the CDR3: TGCGCCAGCAGCTTGGTCGTAGCGACGAACACCGGGGAGCTGTTTTTT.

This rearrangement joins TRBV28 to TRBJ2-7; D is unclear. Germline loops: CDR1 MDHEN, CDR2 SYDVKM. The CDR3 has 12 amino acids. V shed 2 bases and J shed 4 bases, with 6 bases lying between them. CDR3 sequence (DNA): TGTGCCAGCAGTTTAGTTAAATACGAGCAGTACTTC. Translating it yields CASSLVKYEQYF.

V usage is TRBV7-3 and J usage is TRBJ1-4, with 9 bases that match TRBD1. The CDR3 totals 13 residues. Germline V gene data show CDR1 as SGHTA and CDR2 as FQGTGA. Trimming cost V 4 bases and J 8 bases; bases outside gene matches: 2. The CDR3 reads CASSSGQGEKLFF. The CDR3, as DNA: TGTGCCAGCAGCTCGGGACAGGGCGAAAAACTGTTTTTT.

V is TRBV2 and J is TRBJ2-6; D perhaps matches TRBD2 (5 bases). The germline V gene has CDR1 SNHLY and CDR2 FYNNEI. This CDR3 is built from 16 residues. Trimming removed 6 bases from V and 1 base from J, with 13 bases in between. The CDR3 region is CASRPPRRSGANVLTF. Here the CDR3 DNA reads TGTGCCAGCAGGCCTCCGCGGAGGTCTGGGGCCAACGTCCTGACTTTC.

There are a few counts of this clone. V gene TRBV6-5 combines with J gene TRBJ2-1, with D perhaps matching TRBD2 (6 bases). Per germline, CDR1 MNHEY and CDR2 SVGAGI. The CDR3 length is 15 residues. Trimming stripped 3 bases from V and 4 bases from J, with 13 bases between. This chain's CDR3 is CASSYSSGLYNEQFF. CDR3 DNA: TGTGCCAGCAGTTATTCCAGCGGGCTATACAATGAGCAGTTCTTC.

The V call is TRBV5-4, the J call TRBJ2-5, with 14 positions matching TRBD2. After removal of 0 bases from V and 5 bases from J, the junction contained 3 bases not matched to a gene. Germline V gene sequence: CDR1 SGHNT, CDR2 YYREEE (reference sequence). The CDR3 extends over 16 amino acids. In DNA, the CDR3 is TGTGCCAGCAGCTTGGGACTAGCGGGAGGGGTGGAGACCCAGTACTTC. Translation: CASSLGLAGGVETQYF.

This chain connects TRBV7-6 to TRBJ2-7; D might be TRBD2 (6 bases). V lost 5 bases and J lost 2, with 13 bases in between. Germline values: CDR1 SGHVS, CDR2 FNYEAQ. The CDR3 spans 14 residues. The CDR3, as DNA: TGTGCCAGCAGCCCCGCCGGGACTCCCTACGAGCAGTACTTC. The encoded protein is CASSPAGTPYEQYF. The variable domain in full, completed from reference TRBV7-6 and TRBJ2-7, reads GAGVSQSPRYKVTKRGQDVALRCDPISGHVSLYWYRQALGQGPEFLTYFNYEAQQDKSGLPNDRFSAERPEGSISTLTIQRTEQRDSAMYRCASSPAGTPYEQYFGPGTRLTVT.

A few counts support this clone. The chain employs TRBV6-5 and TRBJ2-2; D is uncertain. This CDR3 has 12 amino acids. V shed 5 bases and J shed 7 bases, with 8 bases lying between them. Germline V lookup: CDR1 MNHEY, CDR2 SVGAGI. CDR3 DNA: TGTGCCAGCAGTGTTTTGAGCGGGGAGCTGTTTTTT. As protein: CASSVLSGELFF.

The chain employs TRBV4-1 and TRBJ2-5, with 8 bases aligning to TRBD1. The CDR3 contains 16 residues. J was trimmed by 1 base and V by 1 base; bases with no gene match: 5. Germline CDR1 is MGHRA and CDR2 is YSYEKL. CDR3 in DNA: TGCGCCAGCAGCCAAGGGACAGGGTTTTTCCAAGAGACCCAGTACTTC. Translating it yields CASSQGTGFFQETQYF.

The chain is built from TRBV7-9 and TRBJ2-2; D call uncertain. CDR1 is SEHNR and CDR2 is FQNEAQ in the germline V gene (reference sequence). Trimming cost V 3 bases and J 7 bases, with 12 bases left between them. This CDR3 region has 14 residues. CDR3 amino acids: CASSFSYVGGELFF. Written as DNA, the CDR3 is TGTGCCAGCAGCTTCTCCTACGTCGGCGGGGAGCTGTTTTTT.

The chain combines TRBV15 with TRBJ1-1; 7 nucleotides align to TRBD1. The CDR3 contains 17 residues. Germline CDR1 and CDR2: LNHNV and YYDKDF (reference sequence). Unmatched junction bases numbered 9, after V lost 1 base and J lost 1 base. The CDR3 sequence is CATSRGLERTGNTEAFF. The CDR3 bases are TGTGCCACCAGCAGAGGTCTAGAACGGACAGGGAACACTGAAGCTTTCTTT.

This clone occurred once. The genes are TRBV18 and TRBJ2-5; no reliable D call. The CDR3 contains 12 residues. The germline V gene encodes CDR1 KGHSH and CDR2 LQKENI. V was cut by 4 bases and J by 5 bases, with 8 bases left in between. CDR3 sequence: CASSRPGETQYF. In DNA form, the CDR3 reads TGTGCCAGCTCACGCCCCGGGGAGACCCAGTACTTC.

The chain recombines TRBV9 with TRBJ2-1; 8 bases line up with TRBD2. Germline V gene data show CDR1 as SGDLS and CDR2 as YYNGEE. With V trimmed by 3 bases and J by 7 bases, 12 bases remained unmatched. CDR3 length: 16 residues. CDR3 nucleotides: TGTGCCAGCAGCGCTCACGGGACTAGTACGCAGAATGAGCAGTTCTTC. It specifies CASSAHGTSTQNEQFF.

The V call is TRBV28, the J call TRBJ1-3, with D possibly matching TRBD1 (5 bases). V gave up 6 bases and J gave up 7 bases, with 19 bases separating them. This CDR3 region has 15 residues. Germline V gene data show CDR1 as MDHEN and CDR2 as SYDVKM. CDR3 loop: CASSSPTVSENTIYF. In DNA form, the CDR3 reads TGTGCCAGCAGCTCCCCGACAGTTTCGGAGAACACCATATATTTT.

This chain uses TRBV5-5 with TRBJ2-7; D uncertain. V lost 4 bases, J lost 0 bases, and 14 bases lay in between. There are 15 residues in the CDR3. Germline loops: CDR1 SGHKS, CDR2 YYEKEE (reference sequence). As DNA, the CDR3 is TGTGCCAGCAGCCAACCATTAAGGAGCTCCTACGAGCAGTACTTC. Translation: CASSQPLRSSYEQYF.

The chain uses TRBV18 and TRBJ2-2; 10 nucleotides match TRBD2. Germline CDR1 reads KGHSH; CDR2 reads LQKENI. V lost 3 bases to trimming and J lost 1 base; unmatched junction nucleotides: 2. The CDR3 runs to 16 residues. CDR3 sequence reads: CASSPPSGRNTGELFF. The CDR3 DNA follows: TGTGCCAGCTCACCTCCTAGCGGGAGGAACACCGGGGAGCTGTTTTTT.

The gene calls are TRBV28 and TRBJ1-3; D is possibly TRBD1 (5 bases). Germline CDR1 is MDHEN and CDR2 is SYDVKM. This CDR3 contains 14 residues. Deletions cut 6 bases from V and 1 base from J, with 10 bases between. The CDR3 sequence: CASSRGHSGNTIYF. As DNA, the CDR3 is TGTGCCAGCAGCCGAGGACATTCTGGAAACACCATATATTTT.

The rearrangement joins TRBV10-3 to TRBJ2-3; maybe TRBD1 (5 bases). The CDR3 has 13 amino acids. CDR1 ENHRY and CDR2 SYGVKD come from the germline V gene. With 8 bases removed from V and 1 base from J, the gap between germline ends came to 10 bases. The CDR3 DNA follows: TGTGCCATCGGCCAAGGGGGCACAGATACGCAGTATTTT. Amino acids: CAIGQGGTDTQYF.

The chain is built from TRBV5-1 and TRBJ1-1, with D hard to call. Germline V gene sequence: CDR1 SGHRS, CDR2 YFSETQ. The CDR3 is 15 residues long. With 0 bases removed from V and 0 bases from J, the gap between germline ends came to 9 bases. CDR3 in amino acids: CASSLDEGMNTEAFF. The CDR3 nucleotides read TGCGCCAGCAGCTTGGACGAGGGTATGAACACTGAAGCTTTCTTT. The full variable domain, completed using reference TRBV5-1 and TRBJ1-1, is KAGVTQTPRYLIKTRGQQVTLSCSPISGHRSVSWYQQTPGQGLQFLFEYFSETQRNKGNFPGRFSGRQFSNSRSEMNVSTLELGDSALYLCASSLDEGMNTEAFFGQGTRLTVV.

The chain carries TRBV5-6 and TRBJ2-2; a weak D match, TRBD2 (5 bases). The length of the CDR3 is 14 residues. From germline, CDR1 is SGHDT and CDR2 YYEEEE. V dropped 2 bases and J dropped 3 bases, with 8 bases sitting between them. CDR3 nucleotide sequence: TGTGCCAGCAGCTTTGGCGGGTACACCGGGGAGCTGTTTTTT. This translates into CASSFGGYTGELFF.

The chain uses TRBV5-1 and TRBJ1-3; D might be TRBD1 (5 bases). CDR3 size: 12 residues. Germline lookup yields CDR1 SGHRS and CDR2 YFSETQ. V lost 2 bases and J 8 bases, leaving 8 bases between the germline ends. In DNA form, the CDR3 reads TGCGCCAGCAGCTTTCCGGGGGACACCATATATTTT. Translating it yields CASSFPGDTIYF.

V and J are TRBV7-9 and TRBJ2-2, with a possible D match to TRBD2 (6 bases). V was shortened by 3 bases and J by 2 bases, with 13 bases between the two germline ends. The germline V gene encodes CDR1 SEHNR and CDR2 FQNEAQ (reference sequence). The length of the CDR3 is 16 residues. The chain's CDR3 is CASSFTGGLNTGELFF. The CDR3 nucleotides are TGTGCCAGCAGCTTTACCGGGGGTCTCAACACCGGGGAGCTGTTTTTT.

The chain has TRBV6-5 and TRBJ2-7, with D possibly being TRBD2 (6 bases). The V and J ends lost 8 bases and 5 bases respectively, with 13 bases between them. The germline V gene encodes CDR1 MNHEY and CDR2 SVGAGI. The CDR3 spans 12 residues. The CDR3 region is CASRSTSHEQYF. CDR3 nucleotide sequence: TGTGCCAGCCGCTCAACTAGCCACGAGCAGTACTTC.

The rearrangement uses TRBV6-6 and TRBJ2-2; 7 bases map to TRBD2. From germline, CDR1 is MNHNY and CDR2 SVGAGI (reference sequence). With V trimmed by 5 bases and J by 0 bases, 3 bases remained unmatched. The length of the CDR3 is 15 residues. The CDR3 nucleotides are TGTGCCAGCAGTGGGGGGAGGGCGAACACCGGGGAGCTGTTTTTT. Protein sequence: CASSGGRANTGELFF.

The chain employs TRBV28 and TRBJ2-5; 7 positions agree with TRBD1. The CDR3 is 14 amino acids. Germline V gives CDR1 MDHEN, CDR2 SYDVKM. Trimming at V came to 1 base and at J to 4 bases, leaving 3 bases not matched to a gene. The chain's CDR3 is CASSLFDRAETQYF. Here the CDR3 DNA reads TGTGCCAGCAGTTTATTCGACAGGGCAGAGACCCAGTACTTC.

V gene TRBV11-2 combines with J gene TRBJ2-1; the match to TRBD1 covers 8 bases. The CDR3 is 15 amino acids. V trimming: 5 bases; J trimming: 9 bases; junction bases outside the gene matches: 12. Germline-derived CDR1 and CDR2 are SGHAT and FQNNGV. This CDR3 is CASSPGTNTGGEQFF. For the CDR3, the DNA is TGTGCCAGCAGCCCGGGGACGAATACAGGGGGTGAGCAGTTCTTC.